This is a list of T cell receptor beta chains from one sample in a study of T cells in Graves' hyperthyroidism and ophthalmopathy. TCRdb passed the multiplex PCR reads through MiXCR, listing each CDR3 protein once. The table shows fewer than 900,000 distinct CDR3 sequences, with over 15% occurring only once. Sequencing was done on a sample of blood. These receptors were obtained from a man aged 18 to 29 with Graves' hyperthyroidism. The CDR3 runs from the conserved cysteine through the conserved F or W. A D gene is named only where the DNA matches it firmly. Clone size is stated in some rows and not others, as once, few, many or a class when expanded.

v_gene	len	j_gene	abundance	d_gene	CDR3aa	CDR3nt
TRBV28	12	TRBJ2-1	few	NA	CASSNNYGEQFF	TGTGCCAGCAGTAATAATTATGGTGAGCAGTTCTTC
TRBV28	17	TRBJ2-1	many	TRBD2	CASSLDRTSGLYNEQFF	TGTGCCAGCAGTTTAGACAGGACTAGCGGCCTTTACAATGAGCAGTTCTTC
TRBV7-3	15	TRBJ2-1	many	TRBD2	CASSLYGSGDNEQFF	TGTGCCAGCAGCTTATACGGTAGCGGGGACAATGAGCAGTTCTTC
TRBV11-1	17	TRBJ2-7	NA	NA	CASSIGTRGGVSYEQYF	TGTGCCAGCAGCATAGGGACCCGCGGAGGTGTCTCCTACGAGCAGTACTTC
TRBV5-6	15	TRBJ2-7	NA	NA	CASSLAGSGFYEQYF	TGTGCCAGCAGCTTGGCCGGATCGGGATTTTACGAGCAGTACTTC
TRBV24-1	14	TRBJ2-5	few	NA	CATSGGGNQETQYF	TGTGCCACCAGTGGTGGGGGGAACCAAGAGACCCAGTACTTC
TRBV2	14	TRBJ1-1	many	NA	CASSEPQGYTEAFF	TGTGCCAGCAGTGAGCCTCAAGGCTACACTGAAGCTTTCTTT
TRBV18	14	TRBJ1-1	few	NA	CASSPPWGSTEAFF	TGTGCCAGCTCACCACCGTGGGGCTCCACTGAAGCTTTCTTT
TRBV6-1	15	TRBJ2-5	many	NA	CASTPVASVGETQYF	TGTGCCAGCACCCCGGTCGCAAGCGTTGGAGAGACCCAGTACTTC
TRBV18	14	TRBJ2-6	few	NA	CASSPLRLANVLTF	TGTGCCAGCTCACCACTTAGATTGGCCAACGTCCTGACTTTC
TRBV5-1	14	TRBJ2-7	few	TRBD2	CASSLEAGVHEQYF	TGCGCCAGCAGCTTGGAGGCGGGAGTACACGAGCAGTACTTC
TRBV28	15	TRBJ1-1	many	NA	CASSSRGERNTEAFF	TGTGCCAGCAGTTCAAGGGGTGAGAGGAACACTGAAGCTTTCTTT
TRBV28	14	TRBJ1-2	many	NA	CASSRDRTNYGYTF	TGTGCCAGCAGTAGAGACAGGACTAACTATGGCTACACCTTC
TRBV6-9	14	TRBJ1-4	NA	TRBD1	CASSSRGQGEKLFF	TGTGCCAGCAGTTCAAGGGGGCAAGGGGAAAAACTGTTTTTT
TRBV6-1	14	TRBJ2-7	many	TRBD2	CASSKLAAADEQYF	TGTGCCAGCAGCAAACTAGCGGCGGCGGACGAGCAGTACTTC
TRBV24-1	15	TRBJ2-1	NA	TRBD1	CATSEETGYGNEQFF	TGTGCCACCAGCGAGGAGACAGGGTATGGGAATGAGCAGTTCTTC
TRBV10-3	16	TRBJ2-1	NA	TRBD2	CAINEPLAGGYNEQFF	TGTGCCATCAACGAACCTCTAGCGGGAGGCTACAATGAGCAGTTCTTC
TRBV12-5	19	TRBJ2-2	NA	NA	CASGLVFLFGAANAGELFF	TGTGCTAGTGGTTTGGTATTTTTATTCGGAGCGGCGAACGCCGGGGAGCTGTTTTTT
TRBV7-9	12	TRBJ2-7	NA	NA	CASSLFGNEQYF	TGTGCCAGCAGCTTATTCGGCAACGAGCAGTACTTC
TRBV28	14	TRBJ2-7	many	NA	CASKDSGGTYEQYF	TGTGCCAGCAAAGATTCGGGCGGAACCTACGAGCAGTACTTC
TRBV7-3	15	TRBJ2-5	many	NA	CASSPQPGPAETQYF	TGTGCCAGCAGCCCGCAACCGGGACCCGCAGAGACCCAGTACTTC
TRBV6-1	15	TRBJ2-2	many	NA	CASSPQGSGTGELFF	TGTGCCAGCAGCCCACAGGGTTCCGGAACCGGGGAGCTGTTTTTT
TRBV7-4	15	TRBJ2-7	many	NA	CASSLALAASYEQYF	TGTGCCAGCAGCTTAGCGCTGGCGGCGTCCTACGAGCAGTACTTC
TRBV29-1	13	TRBJ2-5	many	NA	CSVDRGGGETQYF	TGCAGCGTTGACCGGGGCGGAGGGGAGACCCAGTACTTC
TRBV9	16	TRBJ2-1	NA	TRBD2	CASSVSGSPAYNEQFF	TGTGCCAGCAGCGTTAGCGGGAGCCCCGCCTACAATGAGCAGTTCTTC
TRBV27	15	TRBJ2-2	many	NA	CASSLWAVNTGELFF	TGTGCCAGCAGTCTCTGGGCGGTAAACACCGGGGAGCTGTTTTTT